The 9 T cell receptor beta chains in this list originate from one sample, sequenced in a study of CD8+CD57+ T cells in acquired aplastic anemia (dated by TCRdb to between 2017 and 2018). The patients picked for sequencing were ones in whom flow cytometry had shown an expansion of CD8+CD57+ cells. Sequencing was performed on an Illumina HiSeq 2000. Profiling of TCR beta VDJ combinations and CDR3 sequences used genomic DNA as the template. The raw public data were reprocessed by TCRdb itself: fastp quality trimming at Q25, MiXCR clonotype calling, in-frame beta chains only. All rows with the same CDR3 protein become a single entry with the most common DNA and genes. The sample table lists about 160,000 distinct CDR3 sequences, around half of them with a count of one. Clones ranked in the top ten supply 2.5% to 4% of the sample. Sequenced material: sorted CD4+, CD8+, or CD8+CD57+ T cells (not recorded which) from PBMCs. These receptors all come from a human donor with aplastic anemia.

This clonotype was observed a single time. The gene calls are TRBV3-1 and TRBJ2-7; no reliable D call. V was cut by 3 bases and J by 1 base, with 7 bases left in between. Germline V gene sequence: CDR1 LGHDT, CDR2 YNNKEL (reference sequence). This CDR3 is built from 13 residues. The CDR3 sequence: CASSQANSYEQYF. The CDR3 DNA sequence: TGTGCCAGCAGCCAGGCCAATTCCTACGAGCAGTACTTC.

This clonotype was recorded at least ten times. The V gene is TRBV6-5, the J gene TRBJ2-1, with D possibly matching TRBD1 (6 bases). Trimming shortened V by 4 bases and J by 8 bases, and 15 bases separated the two germline ends. This CDR3 region has 14 residues. Germline V gives CDR1 MNHEY, CDR2 SVGAGI. The CDR3 spells CASSSGNRVDEQFF. DNA for the CDR3: TGTGCCAGCAGTTCGGGAAACAGGGTTGATGAGCAGTTCTTC.

The chain uses TRBV20-1 and TRBJ2-7, with D perhaps matching TRBD1 (7 bases). V gave up 3 bases and J gave up 2 bases, with 17 bases separating them. This CDR3 is built from 15 residues. Germline-derived CDR1 and CDR2 are DFQATT and SNEGSKA (reference sequence). This chain's CDR3 is CSASGGTVWTYEQYF. The CDR3 DNA reads as TGCAGTGCTAGTGGGGGGACAGTATGGACCTACGAGCAGTACTTC.

V is TRBV11-3 and J is TRBJ1-6, with D uncertain. Trimming removed 5 bases from V and 9 bases from J, with 17 bases in between. The V gene's germline CDR1 is SGHNT and CDR2 YENEEA. The CDR3 has 15 residues. CDR3 in DNA: TGTGCCAGCAGCGATCCAAGGAGGCATGCTTCACCCCTCCACTTT. It is translated as CASSDPRRHASPLHF.

The J gene is TRBJ2-3, the V gene TRBV15; the D is unclear. CDR3 length: 15 amino acids. V was trimmed by 1 base and J by 2 bases, leaving 10 bases between them. The germline V gene encodes CDR1 LNHNV and CDR2 YYDKDF (reference sequence). The CDR3 here is CATSRGLSFTDTQYF. CDR3 sequence (DNA): TGTGCCACCAGCAGAGGGTTGAGTTTCACAGATACGCAGTATTTT. The full variable domain, completed using reference TRBV15 and TRBJ2-3, is DAMVIQNPRYQVTQFGKPVTLSCSQTLNHNVMYWYQQKSSQAPKLLFHYYDKDFNNEADTPDNFQSRRPNTSFCFLDIRSPGLGDTAMYLCATSRGLSFTDTQYFGPGTRLTVL.

V and J are TRBV15 and TRBJ1-1; no clear D gene. From germline, CDR1 is LNHNV and CDR2 YYDKDF (reference sequence). V lost 1 base, J lost 2 bases, and 14 bases lay in between. This CDR3 is 16 amino acids long. DNA for the CDR3: TGTGCCACCAGCAGAGCCACCGGACCCACCAACACTGAAGCTTTCTTT. Translated, it gives CATSRATGPTNTEAFF.

The sample holds a few counts of this clonotype. The V call is TRBV15, the J call TRBJ1-5; TRBD1 might be the D (5 bases). This CDR3 is 16 amino acids long. Trimming pared 1 base from V and 0 bases from J, leaving 10 bases between. Germline CDR1 is LNHNV and CDR2 is YYDKDF (reference sequence). The CDR3 nucleotides read TGTGCCACCAGCAGAGGCAGGGATGGTAGCAATCAGCCCCAGCATTTT. Protein sequence: CATSRGRDGSNQPQHF.

This chain joins TRBV25-1 and TRBJ1-2, with D possibly TRBD1 on 6 matching bases. The CDR3 sequence is 16 residues long. CDR1 is MGHDK, CDR2 SYGVNS, per germline. Trimming removed 2 bases from V and 4 bases from J, with 17 bases in between. In DNA form, the CDR3 reads TGTGCCAGCAGTGAAGGGGCCCCAGGGGCAGGCTATGGCTACACCTTC. Its protein is CASSEGAPGAGYGYTF.

For this clonotype: This may be a read error: a much more frequent sequence differs by one nucleotide. DNA for the CDR3: TGTGCCAGCAGTTTAGGGACAGGGACACTTGGCTACACCTTC. Residues: CASSLGTGTLGYTF. V and J are TRBV27 and TRBJ1-2, with TRBD1 identical over 9 bases. Per the germline V gene, CDR1 is MNHEY and CDR2 is SMNVEV (reference sequence). The CDR3 has 14 residues. The J segment lost 7 bases and the V segment lost 2 bases, leaving 5 bases of the junction unmatched.